This entry lists 20 T cell receptor beta chains sequenced from one sample in a study of OX40 agonist ivuxolimab in advanced cancers. The library relied on the immunoSEQ multiplex PCR assay. TCRdb holds this immuneACCESS table with in-frame rearrangements only. Some clones are missing; in checked studies, unresolved V genes explain under half, and the rest has no known cause. The sample table contains tens of thousands of clones; only one count was recorded for approximately 90% of them. Clones ranked in the top ten supply 20% to 25% of the sample. The sample was CD4+ or CD8+ T cells sorted from blood, taken in a trial of the OX40 agonist ivuxolimab. Receptors were obtained from an adult with an advanced solid tumor such as melanoma, head and neck, liver or kidney cancer.

This chain links TRBV7-6 with TRBJ2-7; possibly TRBD1 or TRBD2 for D (5 bases each). CDR3 size: 13 residues. Trimming stripped 2 bases from V and 7 bases from J, with 12 bases between. Germline loops: CDR1 SGHVS, CDR2 FNYEAQ. CDR3 sequence reads: CASSLPWDGEQYF. DNA for the CDR3: TGTGCCAGCAGCTTACCTTGGGACGGGGAGCAGTACTTC.

The rearrangement uses TRBV21-1 and TRBJ2-3; the listed D gene, TRBD1, was not tested against the DNA. TRBV21-1 is marked as a pseudogene. The CDR3 covers 18 residues. DNA of the CDR3: TGTGCCAGCAGCAAAGATCAGAGACAGGGTATCCGCACAGATACGCAGTATTTT. This translates into CASSKDQRQGIRTDTQYF.

This clone was detected a few times. Distinct nucleotide sequences in the sample also encode this CDR3. The chain carries TRBV5-6 and TRBJ2-1; 8 bases line up with TRBD2. CDR1 is SGHDT, CDR2 YYEEEE, per germline. After removal of 6 bases from V and 7 bases from J, the junction contained 12 bases not matched to a gene. This CDR3 region has 15 residues. The CDR3 reads CASTNPGTSGNEQFF. The CDR3 bases are TGTGCCAGCACCAACCCCGGGACTAGTGGGAATGAGCAGTTCTTC.

The V and J genes are TRBV25-1 and TRBJ2-5; D is perhaps TRBD2 (6 bases). In germline, CDR1 is MGHDK, CDR2 SYGVNS. This CDR3 has 14 residues. V was cut by 4 bases and J by 2 bases, with 11 bases left in between. The CDR3 region is CASSGGLRQETQYF. CDR3 bases: TGTGCCAGCAGTGGGGGACTCCGACAAGAGACCCAGTACTTC.

The chain has TRBV7-9 and TRBJ2-5; 7 bases match TRBD2. This CDR3 is built from 12 residues. Germline V CDR1 and CDR2: SEHNR, FQNEAQ (reference sequence). The ends lost 5 bases at V and 3 bases at J; junction bases unmatched: 0. In DNA, the CDR3 is TGTGCCAGCAGCGGGGGGGAAGAGACCCAGTACTTC. It specifies CASSGGEETQYF.

This chain links TRBV4-2 with TRBJ2-2; TRBD1 matches at 11 bases. CDR3 length: 16 amino acids. With 5 bases clipped from V and 4 bases from J, the junction kept 6 bases outside the gene matches. Germline V gene data show CDR1 as LGHNA and CDR2 as YNFKEQ. Here the CDR3 reads CASSGTGTGGTGELFF. As DNA, the CDR3 is TGTGCCAGCAGCGGGACCGGGACAGGGGGCACCGGGGAGCTGTTTTTT.

In its sample, this clone was seen a few times. J is TRBJ1-1 and V is TRBV19, with 9 bases lining up with TRBD1. This CDR3 spans 15 amino acids. CDR1 is LNHDA, CDR2 SQIVND, per germline (reference sequence). V trimming: 3 bases; J trimming: 7 bases; junction bases outside the gene matches: 9. The CDR3 region is CASSIETGGKSEAFF. CDR3 sequence (DNA): TGTGCCAGTAGTATTGAAACAGGGGGCAAAAGTGAAGCTTTCTTT. Full variable domain (missing parts from reference TRBV19 and TRBJ1-1): DGGITQSPKYLFRKEGQNVTLSCEQNLNHDAMYWYRQDPGQGLRLIYYSQIVNDFQKGDIAEGYSVSREKKESFPLTVTSAQKNPTAFYLCASSIETGGKSEAFFGQGTRLTVV.

CDR3 sequence: CASSLHRVDEQFF. CDR3 nucleotide sequence: TGTGCCAGCAGCTTACACAGGGTCGATGAGCAGTTCTTC. This chain connects TRBV7-2 to TRBJ2-1; weak D call: TRBD1 (6 bases). V was trimmed by 2 bases and J by 8 bases, leaving 10 bases between them. There are 13 residues in the CDR3. The germline gives CDR1 SGHTA, CDR2 FQGNSA.

This chain joins TRBV14 and TRBJ2-7; 7 bases agree with TRBD1. The germline V gene encodes CDR1 SGHDN and CDR2 FVKESK. The CDR3 has 14 residues. Trimming removed 3 bases from V and 3 bases from J; junction bases left unmatched: 5. CDR3 in amino acids: CASSQPGTDYEQYF. CDR3 DNA: TGTGCCAGCAGCCAGCCCGGGACAGACTACGAGCAGTACTTC.

The chain is built from TRBV14 and TRBJ2-7; possible D gene TRBD2, 6 bases. The V gene lost 0 bases and the J gene lost 4 bases, with 13 bases spanning the gap. Germline CDR1 and CDR2: SGHDN and FVKESK. The CDR3 has 15 residues. CDR3 sequence (DNA): TGTGCCAGCAGCCAAGATTGGACTACTCTTTACGAGCAGTACTTC. Translated, it gives CASSQDWTTLYEQYF. Based on the CDR3 plus reference TRBV14 and TRBJ2-7, the full variable domain is EAGVTQFPSHSVIEKGQTVTLRCDPISGHDNLYWYRRVMGKEIKFLLHFVKESKQDESGMPNNRFLAERTGGTYSTLKVQPAELEDSGVYFCASSQDWTTLYEQYFGPGTRLTVT.

This chain uses TRBV7-2 with TRBJ2-5; D is perhaps TRBD2 (6 bases). Germline V gene sequence: CDR1 SGHTA, CDR2 FQGNSA. This CDR3 has 16 amino acids. Trimming cost V 0 bases and J 10 bases, with 21 bases left between them. This CDR3 reads CASSLALGEARSLQYF. DNA for the CDR3: TGTGCCAGCAGCTTAGCCTTGGGGGAGGCCCGCAGTCTCCAGTACTTC.

The chain links TRBV6-6 to TRBJ1-5; D might be TRBD1 (5 bases). This CDR3 contains 14 residues. CDR1 MNHNY and CDR2 SVGAGI come from the germline V gene (reference sequence). The V end lost 6 bases, the J end lost 5 bases, and 14 bases lay between the germline ends. CDR3 coding DNA: TGTGCCAGCAGCGGTGAGGGGTCGGATCAGCCCCAGCATTTT. Translating it yields CASSGEGSDQPQHF.

The V call is TRBV7-6, the J call TRBJ2-1; tentatively, D is TRBD1 (6 bases). The CDR3 covers 14 residues. CDR1 and CDR2 (germline): SGHVS, FNYEAQ. V lost 2 bases and J 6 bases, leaving 11 bases between the germline ends. For the CDR3, the DNA is TGTGCCAGCAGCTTACGTGACAGGCCCAATGAGCAGTTCTTC. It encodes CASSLRDRPNEQFF.

The V gene is TRBV27, the J gene TRBJ2-2; 9 bases map to TRBD1. V lost 5 bases to trimming and J lost 5 bases; unmatched junction nucleotides: 9. The CDR3 has 16 amino acids. The V gene's germline CDR1 is MNHEY and CDR2 SMNVEV (reference sequence). The CDR3 DNA is TGTGCCAGCAGTATAACCGGGACAGGGCGAACCGGGGAGCTGTTTTTT. It yields the protein CASSITGTGRTGELFF.

DNA for the CDR3: TGTGCCAGCATACACGTAGCGGGTTCGTCCTACAATGAGCAGTTCTTC. Amino acids: CASIHVAGSSYNEQFF. The rearrangement uses TRBV27 and TRBJ2-1; 7 bases fit TRBD2. Trimming took 7 bases from V and 1 from J; bases not matched to a gene: 10. The CDR3 is 16 amino acids. Germline CDR1 MNHEY, CDR2 SMNVEV (reference sequence).

This chain links TRBV6-1 with TRBJ2-2; no clear D gene. Trimming shortened V by 2 bases and J by 0 bases, and 13 bases separated the two germline ends. CDR3 size: 17 residues. Germline V CDR1 and CDR2: MNHNS, SASEGT. CDR3 sequence (DNA): TGTGCCAGCAGTGAATTTGTCGGCATATCGAACACCGGGGAGCTGTTTTTT. As protein: CASSEFVGISNTGELFF.

The chain employs TRBV6-1 and TRBJ2-1; tentative D call: TRBD2 (7 bases). Trimming left V 4 bases short and J 4 bases short, with 14 bases between. Per the germline V gene, CDR1 is MNHNS and CDR2 is SASEGT. The CDR3 covers 15 residues. The CDR3 bases are TGTGCCAGCAGTGCCGGGACTACAGGGTACAATGAGCAGTTCTTC. Translating it yields CASSAGTTGYNEQFF.

The V and J genes are TRBV10-1 and TRBJ1-2; D call uncertain. Trimming removed 0 bases from V and 2 bases from J, with 4 bases in between. Germline V gene data show CDR1 as WNHNN and CDR2 as SYGVQD (reference sequence). CDR3 length: 13 amino acids. CDR3 DNA: TGCGCCAGCAGTGAGTCACGGAACTATGGCTACACCTTC. Translating gives CASSESRNYGYTF.

The V gene is TRBV11-2, the J gene TRBJ2-7; perhaps TRBD1 as D (6 bases). The CDR3 runs 15 residues. Trimming left V 2 bases short and J 0 bases short, with 11 bases between. CDR1 SGHAT and CDR2 FQNNGV come from the germline V gene. CDR3 in amino acids: CASSLLGTSSYEQYF. CDR3 in DNA: TGTGCCAGCAGCTTACTTGGGACAAGCTCCTACGAGCAGTACTTC.

The CDR3: CASSIVFGLAAYNEQFF. CDR3 sequence (DNA): TGTGCCAGTAGTATAGTATTCGGACTAGCAGCCTACAATGAGCAGTTCTTC. The chain employs TRBV19 and TRBJ2-1; 8 positions agree with TRBD2. The CDR3 has 17 amino acids. Trimming cost V 1 base and J 2 bases; bases outside gene matches: 7. Germline V gene data show CDR1 as LNHDA and CDR2 as SQIVND (reference sequence).